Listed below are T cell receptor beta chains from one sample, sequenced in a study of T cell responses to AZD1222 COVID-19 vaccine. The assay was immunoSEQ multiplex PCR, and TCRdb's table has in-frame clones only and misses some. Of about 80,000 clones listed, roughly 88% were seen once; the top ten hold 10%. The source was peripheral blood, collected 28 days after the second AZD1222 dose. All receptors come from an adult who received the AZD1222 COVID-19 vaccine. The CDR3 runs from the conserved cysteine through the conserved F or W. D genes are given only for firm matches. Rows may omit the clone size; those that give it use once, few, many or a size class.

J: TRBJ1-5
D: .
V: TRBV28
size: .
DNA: TGTGCCAGCAGTTTAAGGGCAGTAAATAGCAATCAGCCCCAGCATTTT
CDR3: CASSLRAVNSNQPQHF

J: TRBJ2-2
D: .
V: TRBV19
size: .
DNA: TGTGCCAGTAGTATTCAGAGGAACACCGGGGAGCTGTTTTTT
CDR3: CASSIQRNTGELFF

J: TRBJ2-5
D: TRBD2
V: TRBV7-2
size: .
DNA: TGTGCCAGCAGCTTAGCTGCGCGGGGGGGCCAGGAGACCCAGTACTTC
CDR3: CASSLAARGGQETQYF

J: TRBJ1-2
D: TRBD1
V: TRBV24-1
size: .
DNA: TGTGCCACCAGTGATCCCGGACAGGGGCGCTCTGGCTACACCTTC
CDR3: CATSDPGQGRSGYTF

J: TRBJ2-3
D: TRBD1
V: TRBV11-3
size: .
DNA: TGTGCCAGCAGCATCCAGGGGGCAAGCACAGATACGCAGTATTTT
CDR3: CASSIQGASTDTQYF

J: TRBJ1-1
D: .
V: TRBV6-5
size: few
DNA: TGTGCCAGCAGTTACGCGTTTACCTCGGGGGCAGCTGAAGCTTTCTTT
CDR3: CASSYAFTSGAAEAFF

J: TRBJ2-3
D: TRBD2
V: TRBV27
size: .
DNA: TGTGCCAGCAGTTCGCCTGGGACTAGCGGGGGGGCGGGCACAGATACGCAGTATTTT
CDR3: CASSSPGTSGGAGTDTQYF

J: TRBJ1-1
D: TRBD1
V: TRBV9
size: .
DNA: TGTGCCAGCAGCAGCGGACAGGAATTCATGAACACTGAAGCTTTCTTT
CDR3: CASSSGQEFMNTEAFF

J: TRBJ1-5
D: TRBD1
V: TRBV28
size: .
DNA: TGTGCCAGCAGCTACTTGGACAGGCGCCGTCAGCCCCAGCATTTT
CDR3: CASSYLDRRRQPQHF

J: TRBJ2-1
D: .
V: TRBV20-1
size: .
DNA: TGCAGTGCTAGTACGGCCTACAATGAGCAGTTCTTC
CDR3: CSASTAYNEQFF

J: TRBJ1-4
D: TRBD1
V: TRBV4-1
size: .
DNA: TGCGCCAGCAGCCTAGGACAGGGGGCCAATGAAAAACTGTTTTTT
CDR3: CASSLGQGANEKLFF

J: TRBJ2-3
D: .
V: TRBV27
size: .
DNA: TGTGCCAGCAGTTTATGGCAGCGCACAGATACGCAGTATTTT
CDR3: CASSLWQRTDTQYF

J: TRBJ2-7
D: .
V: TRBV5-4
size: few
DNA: TGTGCCAGCAGCTTGGCAGGGTCCAAACTTTACGAGCAGTACTTC
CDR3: CASSLAGSKLYEQYF

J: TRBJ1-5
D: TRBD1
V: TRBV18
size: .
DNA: TGTGCCAGCTCGCCTGGGACAGGGTACCAGCCCCAGCATTTT
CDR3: CASSPGTGYQPQHF

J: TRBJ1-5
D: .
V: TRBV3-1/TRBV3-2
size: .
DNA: TGTGCCAGCAGCCAAATGTGGGGTAGCAATCAGCCCCAGCATTTT
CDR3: CASSQMWGSNQPQHF

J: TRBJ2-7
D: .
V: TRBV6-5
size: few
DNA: TGTGCCAGCAGTTACATCGCAGGGACCTACGAGCAGTACTTC
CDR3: CASSYIAGTYEQYF

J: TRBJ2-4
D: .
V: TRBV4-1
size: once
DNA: TGCGCCAGCAGCCTATGGGCAGAGGACATTCAGTACTTC
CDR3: CASSLWAEDIQYF

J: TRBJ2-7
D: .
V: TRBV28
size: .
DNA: TGTGCCAGCAGTCCTTATGATCCGAGGTCCTACGAGCAGTACTTC
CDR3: CASSPYDPRSYEQYF

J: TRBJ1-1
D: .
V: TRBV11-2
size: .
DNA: TGTGCCAGCAGCTTAGATTGGGACGGTGAAGCTTTCTTT
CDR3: CASSLDWDGEAFF

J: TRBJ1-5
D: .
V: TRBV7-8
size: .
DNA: TGTGCCAGCAGCTTAGATGTCGGGGCTCAGCATTTT
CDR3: CASSLDVGAQHF

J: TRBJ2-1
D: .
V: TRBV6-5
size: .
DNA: TGTGCCAGCAGCCGGGGGCTAGGTGAGCAGTTCTTC
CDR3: CASSRGLGEQFF

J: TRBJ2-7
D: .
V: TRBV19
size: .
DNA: TGTGCCAGTCGGCCCCCAGATAACAACGAGCAGTACTTC
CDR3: CASRPPDNNEQYF

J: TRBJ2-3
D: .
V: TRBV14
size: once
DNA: TGTGCCAGCAGCCAAGATCTGTTTTCGGATACGCAGTATTTT
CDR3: CASSQDLFSDTQYF

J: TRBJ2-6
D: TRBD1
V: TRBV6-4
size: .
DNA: TGTGCCAGCAGTCGTAACACAGGGGCTGGGGCCAACGTCCTGACTTTC
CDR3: CASSRNTGAGANVLTF

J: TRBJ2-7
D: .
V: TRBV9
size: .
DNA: TGTGCCAGCAGCCAAAACCCTAGTAGGGGCGAGAGCTCCTACGAGCAGTACTTC
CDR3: CASSQNPSRGESSYEQYF

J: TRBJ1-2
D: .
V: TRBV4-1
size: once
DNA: TGCGCCAGCAGCCTCGAATTCGGACCGAGTGTAGGCTATGGCTACACCTTC
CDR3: CASSLEFGPSVGYGYTF

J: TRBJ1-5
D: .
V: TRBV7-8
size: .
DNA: TGTGCCAGCAGCTTAGGATGGCCACCCACTGAGAATCAGCCCCAGCATTTT
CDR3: CASSLGWPPTENQPQHF

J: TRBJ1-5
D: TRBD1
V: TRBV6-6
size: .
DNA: TGTGCCAGCAGTTACGACAGGGGAATCAATCAGCCCCAGCATTTT
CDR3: CASSYDRGINQPQHF

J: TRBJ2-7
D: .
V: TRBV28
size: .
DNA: TGTGCCAGCAGTCTAGGGCGAGTTGACTACGAGCAGTACTTC
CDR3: CASSLGRVDYEQYF

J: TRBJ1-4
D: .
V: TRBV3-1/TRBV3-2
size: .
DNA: TGTGCCAGCAGCCAAGGTCCCCGGGCAGGGAAAACAGAAAAACTGTTTTTT
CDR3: CASSQGPRAGKTEKLFF

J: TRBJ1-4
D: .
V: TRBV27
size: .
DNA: TGTGCCAGCAGTACGTCCCGCGCAGGGGCCACTAATGAAAAACTGTTTTTT
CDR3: CASSTSRAGATNEKLFF

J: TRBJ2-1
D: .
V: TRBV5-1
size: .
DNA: TGCGCCAGCAGCATCAGCTACAATGAGCAGTTCTTC
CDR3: CASSISYNEQFF

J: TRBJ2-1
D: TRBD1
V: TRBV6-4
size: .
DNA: TGTGCCAGCAGTTTTACAGGGGGCGCCTACAATGAGCAGTTCTTC
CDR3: CASSFTGGAYNEQFF

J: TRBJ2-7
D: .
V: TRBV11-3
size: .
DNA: TGTGCCAGCAGCACCGGACAGAGCTCCTACGAGCAGTACTTC
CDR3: CASSTGQSSYEQYF

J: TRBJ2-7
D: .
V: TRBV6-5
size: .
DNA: TGTGCCAGCAGTAGAGGACCTATCTACGAGCAGTACTTC
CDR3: CASSRGPIYEQYF

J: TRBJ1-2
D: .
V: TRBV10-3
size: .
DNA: TGTGCCATCAGTGAGAGGACAGAGAACTATGGCTACACCTTC
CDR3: CAISERTENYGYTF

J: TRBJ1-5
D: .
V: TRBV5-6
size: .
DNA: TGTGCCAGCAGTTTCGGGGATCAGCCCCAGCATTTT
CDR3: CASSFGDQPQHF

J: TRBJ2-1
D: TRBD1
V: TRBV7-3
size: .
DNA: TGTGCCAGCAGCAAGGACAGGGATCCCTACAATGAGCAGTTCTTC
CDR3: CASSKDRDPYNEQFF

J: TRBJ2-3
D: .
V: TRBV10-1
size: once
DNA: TGCGCCAGCAGTGAGTCCCCAGATACGCAGTATTTT
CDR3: CASSESPDTQYF

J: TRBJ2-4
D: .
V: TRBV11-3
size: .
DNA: TGTGCCAGCAGCGCTCGCCGCATAGCCAAAAACATTCAGTACTTC
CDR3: CASSARRIAKNIQYF

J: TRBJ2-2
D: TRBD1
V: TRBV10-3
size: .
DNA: TGTGCCATCAGTGAGTTTCTACTCCCTAATAGGACAGGGTGGTTTAACACCGGGGAGCTGTTTTTT
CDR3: CAISEFLLPNRTGWFNTGELFF

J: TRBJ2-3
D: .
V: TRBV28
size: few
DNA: TGTGCCAGCAGCCCACTAATCAGGCGAGACCTCACAGATACGCAGTATTTT
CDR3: CASSPLIRRDLTDTQYF

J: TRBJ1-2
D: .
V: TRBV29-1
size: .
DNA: TGCAGCGTTAGATCCCAGGACCTCTATGGCTACACCTTC
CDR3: CSVRSQDLYGYTF

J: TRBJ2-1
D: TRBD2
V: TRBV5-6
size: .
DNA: TGTGCCAGCAGCTTAGCGGGGGGGATTCTGAGCTCCTACAATGAGCAGTTCTTC
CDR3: CASSLAGGILSSYNEQFF

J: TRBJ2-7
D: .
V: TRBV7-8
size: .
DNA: TGTGCCAGCAGCTTAGCGATACATTCCTACGAGCAGTACTTC
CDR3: CASSLAIHSYEQYF

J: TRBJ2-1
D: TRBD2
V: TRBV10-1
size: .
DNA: TGCGCCAGCAGTGCGAGGACTAGCGGGGTGGGCAATGAGCAGTTCTTC
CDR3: CASSARTSGVGNEQFF